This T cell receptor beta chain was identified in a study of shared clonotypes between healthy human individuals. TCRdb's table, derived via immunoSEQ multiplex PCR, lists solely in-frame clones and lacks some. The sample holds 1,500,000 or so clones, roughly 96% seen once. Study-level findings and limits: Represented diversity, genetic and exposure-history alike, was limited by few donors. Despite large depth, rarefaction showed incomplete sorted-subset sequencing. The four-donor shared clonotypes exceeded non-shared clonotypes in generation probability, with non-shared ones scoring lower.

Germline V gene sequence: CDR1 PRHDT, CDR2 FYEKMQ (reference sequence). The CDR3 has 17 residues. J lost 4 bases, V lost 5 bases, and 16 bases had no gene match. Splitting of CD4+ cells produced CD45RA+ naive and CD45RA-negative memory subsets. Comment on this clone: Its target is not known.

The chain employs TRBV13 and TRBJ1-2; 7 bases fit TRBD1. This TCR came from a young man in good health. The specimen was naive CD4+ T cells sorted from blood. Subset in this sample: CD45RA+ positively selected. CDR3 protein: CASSPRTGLGASYGYTF. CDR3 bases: TGTGCCAGCAGCCCGCGGACAGGCCTGGGGGCCTCCTATGGCTACACCTTC.